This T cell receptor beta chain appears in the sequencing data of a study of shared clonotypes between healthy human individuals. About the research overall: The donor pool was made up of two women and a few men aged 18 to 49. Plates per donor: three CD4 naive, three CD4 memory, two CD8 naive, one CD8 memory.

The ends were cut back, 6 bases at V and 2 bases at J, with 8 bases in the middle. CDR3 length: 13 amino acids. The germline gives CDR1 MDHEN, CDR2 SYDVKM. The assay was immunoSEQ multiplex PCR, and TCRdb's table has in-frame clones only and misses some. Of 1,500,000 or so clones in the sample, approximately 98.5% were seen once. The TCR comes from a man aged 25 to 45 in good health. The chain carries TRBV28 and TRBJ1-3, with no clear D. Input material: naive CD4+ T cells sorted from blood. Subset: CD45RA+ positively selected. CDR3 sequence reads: CASSLTTGNTIYF. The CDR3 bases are TGTGCCAGCAGCCTAACAACTGGAAACACCATATATTTT.